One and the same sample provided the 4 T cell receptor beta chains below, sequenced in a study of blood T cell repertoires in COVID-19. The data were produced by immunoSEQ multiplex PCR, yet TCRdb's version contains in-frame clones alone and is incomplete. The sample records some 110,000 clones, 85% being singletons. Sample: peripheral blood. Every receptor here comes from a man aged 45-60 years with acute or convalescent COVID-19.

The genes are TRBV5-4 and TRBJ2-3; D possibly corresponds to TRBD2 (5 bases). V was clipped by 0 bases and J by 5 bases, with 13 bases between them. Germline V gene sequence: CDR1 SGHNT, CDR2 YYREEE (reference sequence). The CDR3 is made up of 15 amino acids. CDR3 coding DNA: TGTGCCAGCAGCTTGGATAGCCGTCGGGGAGATACGCAGTATTTT. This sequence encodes CASSLDSRRGDTQYF.

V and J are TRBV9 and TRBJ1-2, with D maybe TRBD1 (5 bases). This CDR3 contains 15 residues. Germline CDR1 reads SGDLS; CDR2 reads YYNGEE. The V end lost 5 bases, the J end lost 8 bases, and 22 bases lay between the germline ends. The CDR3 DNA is TGTGCCAGCAGGAAGACCCCCAGGGTGACGGAGGGCTACACCTTC. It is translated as CASRKTPRVTEGYTF.

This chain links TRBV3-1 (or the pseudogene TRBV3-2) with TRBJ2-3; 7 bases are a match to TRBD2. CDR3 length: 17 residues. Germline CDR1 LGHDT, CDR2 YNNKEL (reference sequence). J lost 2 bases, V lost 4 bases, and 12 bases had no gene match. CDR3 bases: TGTGCCAGCAGCCCCAAGGTCCCTAGCGGTTACACAGATACGCAGTATTTT. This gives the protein CASSPKVPSGYTDTQYF.

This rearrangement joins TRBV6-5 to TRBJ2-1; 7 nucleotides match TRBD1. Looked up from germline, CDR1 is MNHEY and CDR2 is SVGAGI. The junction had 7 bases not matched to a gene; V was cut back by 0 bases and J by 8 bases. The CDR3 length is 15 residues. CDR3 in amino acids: CASSYSQQGVHEQFF. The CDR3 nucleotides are TGTGCCAGCAGTTACTCCCAGCAGGGGGTACATGAGCAGTTCTTC.